This T cell receptor (beta chain) comes out of a study of blood T cells in healthy people across ages. A J-beta primer mix and a sample-barcoded 5' primer were used in a second PCR of roughly 6 to 11 cycles. MiXCR was run by TCRdb on the 5' RACE reads, yielding one entry per CDR3 protein. Among about 730,000 distinct CDR3 sequences listed, approximately 43% were seen once. Germline V lookup: CDR1 LGHNA, CDR2 YSLEER. This CDR3 has 16 residues. V was pared by 0 bases and J by 6 bases, with 8 bases of the junction left unmatched. This clonotype was seen more than once but under ten times. The sequencing sample was made of blood. This receptor was obtained from a woman aged 55-69 years in good health. The chain carries TRBV4-3 and TRBJ2-3, with TRBD2 identical over 8 bases. The CDR3 here is CASSQESGGPSDTQYF. DNA for the CDR3: TGCGCCAGCAGCCAAGAGTCGGGAGGGCCATCGGATACGCAGTATTTT.